These 6 T cell receptor beta chains were all obtained from the same sample, sequenced in a study of blood T cell repertoires in COVID-19. Produced via immunoSEQ multiplex PCR; TCRdb's table is partial and in-frame only. The repertoire holds roughly 200,000 clones, with 80% to 90% as singletons. The source material was peripheral blood. The receptor source for this set is a man aged 35-49 years with active or convalescent COVID-19.

On this clone: Other DNA sequences in the sample encode the same CDR3. The J gene is TRBJ2-7, the V gene TRBV7-2; a possible D gene is TRBD1 (5 bases). The germline V gene has CDR1 SGHTA and CDR2 FQGNSA. V dropped 0 bases and J dropped 3 bases, with 6 bases sitting between them. The CDR3 spans 13 residues. The CDR3 loop reads CASSLADSYEQYF. CDR3 nucleotide sequence: TGTGCCAGCAGCTTAGCCGACAGCTACGAGCAGTACTTC.

This chain links TRBV10-3 with TRBJ1-5; 8 nucleotides align to TRBD1. The CDR3 runs to 13 residues. V trimming: 11 bases; J trimming: 7 bases; junction bases outside the gene matches: 10. Germline V lookup: CDR1 ENHRY, CDR2 SYGVKD. CDR3 sequence: CAAAGGALQPQHF. CDR3 nucleotide sequence: TGTGCCGCCGCAGGGGGCGCTTTGCAGCCCCAGCATTTT.

This sequence joins TRBV14 and TRBJ1-2, with a tentative D call TRBD1 (6 bases). CDR3 length: 14 amino acids. Germline CDR1 SGHDN, CDR2 FVKESK. V was shortened by 1 base and J by 0 bases, with 6 bases between the two germline ends. The CDR3 loop is CASSQGTANYGYTF. For the CDR3, the DNA is TGTGCCAGCAGCCAAGGGACAGCTAACTATGGCTACACCTTC.

This clone is a singleton in its sample. V is TRBV3-1 (or the pseudogene TRBV3-2) and J is TRBJ2-1, with TRBD2 matching over 9 bases. V shed 4 bases, J shed 3 bases, and the junction held 10 bases outside the gene matches. The CDR3 extends over 17 amino acids. In germline, CDR1 is LGHDT, CDR2 YNNKEL (reference sequence). The CDR3 DNA is TGTGCCAGCAGCCCTATCGCGGTAGCGGGAGACTACAATGAGCAGTTCTTC. This gives the protein CASSPIAVAGDYNEQFF.

The gene calls are TRBV24-1 and TRBJ2-3; D is perhaps TRBD2 (6 bases). This CDR3 has 16 amino acids. Germline values: CDR1 KGHDR, CDR2 SFDVKD. The V end lost 3 bases, the J end lost 2 bases, and 14 bases lay between the germline ends. CDR3 protein: CATSDRGGENTDTQYF. In DNA form, the CDR3 reads TGTGCCACCAGTGATCGGGGCGGGGAGAACACAGATACGCAGTATTTT.

The rearrangement links TRBV5-4 to TRBJ1-6; 8 bases match TRBD1. The junction had 7 bases not matched to a gene; V was cut back by 4 bases and J by 7 bases. Germline CDR1 is SGHNT and CDR2 is YYREEE (reference sequence). This CDR3 is 15 amino acids long. CDR3 sequence (DNA): TGTGCCAGCAGCACAGGGGGAATAATAAATTCACCCCTCCACTTT. Translated, it gives CASSTGGIINSPLHF.